The clone carrying this T cell receptor (beta chain) was recorded a few times. The germline gives CDR1 SEHNR, CDR2 FQNEAQ (reference sequence). V lost 2 bases and J lost 12; bases outside the gene matches: 12. This CDR3 spans 16 amino acids. The data are from a study of T cells after yellow fever vaccination. A 5'RACE template-switching step, the method used to make TCR cDNA, added a universal primer site and UMIs. Using its own MiXCR run on the 5' RACE reads, TCRdb lists one record per CDR3 protein. The profile covers some 500,000 distinct CDR3 sequences, with approximately 13% appearing a single time and over 13% taken by the ten largest.

The sequences come from PBMCs, collected on the day of the yellow fever booster vaccination. The sequence derives from a man aged 25-45 years who received the YFV17D yellow fever vaccine. The rearrangement uses TRBV7-9 and TRBJ2-1; TRBD2 agrees at 11 bases. CDR3 nucleotides: TGTGCCAGCAGCTTACAGGGTCTAGCGGGGGGACAGGGGCAGTTCTTC. Protein sequence: CASSLQGLAGGQGQFF. Full variable domain (rest looked up from reference TRBV7-9 and TRBJ2-1): DTGVSQNPRHKITKRGQNVTFRCDPISEHNRLYWYRQTLGQGPEFLTYFQNEAQLEKSRLLSDRFSAERPKGSFSTLEIQRTEQGDSAMYLCASSLQGLAGGQGQFFGPGTRLTVL.